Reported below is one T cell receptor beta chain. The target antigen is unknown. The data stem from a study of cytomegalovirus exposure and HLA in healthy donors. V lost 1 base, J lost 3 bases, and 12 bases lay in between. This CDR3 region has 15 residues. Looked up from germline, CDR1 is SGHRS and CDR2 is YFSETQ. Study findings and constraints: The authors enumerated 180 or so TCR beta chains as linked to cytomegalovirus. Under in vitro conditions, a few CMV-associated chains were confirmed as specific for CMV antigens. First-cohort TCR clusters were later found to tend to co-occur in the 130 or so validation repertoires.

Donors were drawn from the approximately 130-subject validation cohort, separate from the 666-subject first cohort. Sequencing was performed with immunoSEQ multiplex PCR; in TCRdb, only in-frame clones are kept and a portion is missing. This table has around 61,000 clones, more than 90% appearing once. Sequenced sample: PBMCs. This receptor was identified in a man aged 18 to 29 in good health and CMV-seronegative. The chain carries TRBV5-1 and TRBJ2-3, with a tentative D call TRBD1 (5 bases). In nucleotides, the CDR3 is TGCGCCAGCAGCTTGATGGGGCAGGGAACAGATACGCAGTATTTT. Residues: CASSLMGQGTDTQYF.